The 17 T cell receptor beta chains listed next were all sequenced from one sample in a study of blood T cell repertoires in COVID-19. The data were produced by immunoSEQ multiplex PCR, yet TCRdb's version contains in-frame clones alone and is incomplete. The table records about 160,000 clones, 87% of them present only once. Sample: PBMCs or T cells enriched from blood (not recorded which). The receptors come from a woman in her 50s who had recovered from COVID-19.

V is TRBV28 and J is TRBJ1-2; D gene unclear. Trimming shortened V by 10 bases and J by 4 bases, and 19 bases separated the two germline ends. There are 14 residues in the CDR3. CDR1 MDHEN and CDR2 SYDVKM come from the germline V gene. CDR3 loop: CAITAPGRAYGYTF. CDR3 sequence (DNA): TGTGCCATCACCGCACCGGGGAGGGCCTATGGCTACACCTTC.

This clone was recorded only once. The rearrangement uses TRBV6-5 and TRBJ1-1, with TRBD1 identical over 7 bases. This CDR3 has 11 residues. J lost 11 bases, V lost 7 bases, and 7 bases had no gene match. Germline CDR1 is MNHEY and CDR2 is SVGAGI. CDR3 coding DNA: TGTGCCAGCAACCTGGACAGGAACGCTTTCTTT. The encoded protein is CASNLDRNAFF.

This sequence joins TRBV19 and TRBJ1-2, with 9 nucleotides matching TRBD1. Trimming removed 5 bases from V and 6 bases from J; junction bases left unmatched: 10. There are 15 residues in the CDR3. Germline lookup yields CDR1 LNHDA and CDR2 SQIVND (reference sequence). The CDR3 nucleotides read TGTGCCAGTAGTTCCAAGACAGGGGGTTACGATGGCTACACCTTC. Protein product: CASSSKTGGYDGYTF. The whole variable domain, filled in from reference TRBV19 and TRBJ1-2, reads DGGITQSPKYLFRKEGQNVTLSCEQNLNHDAMYWYRQDPGQGLRLIYYSQIVNDFQKGDIAEGYSVSREKKESFPLTVTSAQKNPTAFYLCASSSKTGGYDGYTFGSGTRLTVV.

This chain links TRBV29-1 with TRBJ1-1; D call uncertain. CDR3 length: 13 amino acids. V was trimmed by 7 bases and J by 2 bases, leaving 14 bases between them. The germline CDR1 and CDR2 sequences are SQVTM and ANQGSEA. The CDR3, as DNA: TGCAGCGCTAAGGCGGGGAGTAACACTGAAGCTTTCTTT. Its translation is CSAKAGSNTEAFF.

This clone was observed a few times. The chain carries TRBV5-1 and TRBJ2-7, with a tentative D call TRBD1 (5 bases). Trimming pared 2 bases from V and 3 bases from J, leaving 12 bases between. The CDR3 has 14 amino acids. Per the germline V gene, CDR1 is SGHRS and CDR2 is YFSETQ. CDR3 DNA sequence: TGCGCCAGCAGCTTCTTTGACAGAAACTACGAGCAGTACTTC. It encodes CASSFFDRNYEQYF.

This clone was seen once. V and J are TRBV7-9 and TRBJ2-7; 9 nucleotides align to TRBD2. The CDR3 extends over 14 amino acids. Losses at the gene ends were 0 bases for V and 7 bases for J; bases not matched to a gene: 4. The V gene's germline CDR1 is SEHNR and CDR2 FQNEAQ (reference sequence). The CDR3 DNA sequence: TGTGCCAGCAGCTTAGCGTCTAGCGGGGTAGAGCAGTACTTC. The encoded protein is CASSLASSGVEQYF.

This sequence joins TRBV9 and TRBJ1-1; D may be TRBD1 (6 bases). The V gene lost 3 bases and the J gene lost 4 bases, with 10 bases spanning the gap. The germline V gene has CDR1 SGDLS and CDR2 YYNGEE. The CDR3 length is 13 residues. As DNA, the CDR3 is TGTGCCAGCAGCGCGGGGACAAGCACTGAAGCTTTCTTT. This codes for CASSAGTSTEAFF.

This rearrangement joins TRBV5-1 to TRBJ1-3; a possible D gene is TRBD1 (6 bases). This CDR3 is built from 15 residues. The germline V gene encodes CDR1 SGHRS and CDR2 YFSETQ. V gave up 2 bases and J gave up 0 bases, with 9 bases separating them. The CDR3 reads CASSFGQNSGNTIYF. CDR3 DNA sequence: TGCGCCAGCAGCTTCGGACAGAACTCTGGAAACACCATATATTTT. The variable domain in full, with the rest retrieved from reference TRBV5-1 and TRBJ1-3, is KAGVTQTPRYLIKTRGQQVTLSCSPISGHRSVSWYQQTPGQGLQFLFEYFSETQRNKGNFPGRFSGRQFSNSRSEMNVSTLELGDSALYLCASSFGQNSGNTIYFGEGSWLTVV.

This chain uses TRBV5-1 with TRBJ1-6; 7 nucleotides agree with TRBD1. The V and J ends lost 0 bases and 7 bases, in that order; junction bases with no gene match: 4. The CDR3 is 15 residues long. Germline CDR1 reads SGHRS; CDR2 reads YFSETQ. CDR3: CASSLDLQGNSPLHF. CDR3 nucleotide sequence: TGCGCCAGCAGCTTGGATCTACAGGGGAATTCACCCCTCCACTTT.

This chain links TRBV20-1 with TRBJ2-7; D unclear. Trimming stripped 3 bases from V and 1 base from J, with 16 bases between. CDR1 is DFQATT, CDR2 SNEGSKA, per germline (reference sequence). CDR3 length: 15 amino acids. CDR3 protein: CSASPDSHPSYEQYF. In DNA form, the CDR3 reads TGCAGTGCTAGTCCCGACTCACACCCGTCCTACGAGCAGTACTTC.

The chain couples TRBV29-1 to TRBJ2-1, with 15 bases aligning to TRBD2. V was clipped by 7 bases and J by 9 bases; unmatched bases: 10. Germline-derived CDR1 and CDR2 are SQVTM and ANQGSEA. The CDR3 length is 15 residues. The CDR3 sequence: CSAPWGTSGRSEQFF. The CDR3 DNA sequence: TGCAGCGCACCGTGGGGGACTAGCGGGAGGAGTGAGCAGTTCTTC.

The rearrangement links TRBV2 to TRBJ2-2; 10 bases agree with TRBD2. The germline V gene encodes CDR1 SNHLY and CDR2 FYNNEI. This CDR3 is built from 14 residues. The CDR3 DNA sequence: TGTGCAAGCGGGCTAGCGGGAGAGGACGGGGAGCTGTTTTTT. It is translated as CASGLAGEDGELFF.

The chain combines TRBV19 with TRBJ2-7; TRBD1 aligns across 7 bases. CDR3 length: 12 residues. Germline trimming cut 8 bases from V and 3 bases from J; bases unmatched to any gene: 4. Germline-derived CDR1 and CDR2 are LNHDA and SQIVND (reference sequence). The CDR3 DNA is TGTGCCAGTGGAGACAGGGACTACGAGCAGTACTTC. This codes for CASGDRDYEQYF.

This clone was seen a handful of times. The V gene is TRBV2, the J gene TRBJ2-7, with a tentative D call TRBD1 (6 bases). The germline gives CDR1 SNHLY, CDR2 FYNNEI. V dropped 11 bases and J dropped 2 bases, with 10 bases sitting between them. This CDR3 has 11 residues. DNA of the CDR3: TGTGCCGGGGGCCAGGCCTACGAGCAGTACTTC. Translation: CAGGQAYEQYF.

The CDR3 spells CASSLLGQVPTGELFF. In DNA, the CDR3 is TGTGCCAGCAGTTTATTGGGCCAGGTACCCACCGGGGAGCTGTTTTTT. This sequence joins TRBV27 and TRBJ2-2; D remains unclear. Germline V gives CDR1 MNHEY, CDR2 SMNVEV (reference sequence). The CDR3 consists of 16 residues. V gave up 1 base and J gave up 4 bases, with 13 bases separating them.

This clone appeared once. Here the CDR3 reads CASSPSGRGTDTQYF. In nucleotides, the CDR3 is TGTGCCAGCAGTCCTAGCGGGAGAGGCACAGATACGCAGTATTTT. V and J are TRBV3-1 (or the pseudogene TRBV3-2) and TRBJ2-3; 10 bases are shared with TRBD2. CDR1 is LGHDT and CDR2 is YNNKEL in the germline V gene (reference sequence). The CDR3 has 15 amino acids. The J segment lost 1 base and the V segment lost 6 bases, leaving 4 bases of the junction unmatched.

This clone has just a few counts. This chain connects TRBV4-1 to TRBJ1-6; 8 nucleotides align to TRBD1. V was pared by 3 bases and J by 7 bases, with 8 bases of the junction left unmatched. Germline values: CDR1 MGHRA, CDR2 YSYEKL. The CDR3 runs 16 residues. The chain's CDR3 is CASSQDRDSQNSPLHF. CDR3 bases: TGCGCCAGCAGCCAGGACAGGGACAGTCAAAATTCACCCCTCCACTTT.